The text below deals with one T cell receptor (beta chain). What it recognizes is unknown. The sample comes from a study of T cells in Graves' hyperthyroidism and ophthalmopathy. The study, taken as a whole, reports: Separating ophthalmopathy from stable hyperthyroidism was achieved by a 13 V-J model.

Exclusion of a patient resulted from uncontrolled infection, other autoimmune disease, pregnancy or lactation. Based on clinical symptoms, serum thyroxine and TRAb, thyroid ultrasound and orbital computed tomography, diagnoses were reached. TCR beta CDR3 regions were amplified from RNA transcripts. A first-round RT-PCR of the TCR CDR3 used the HTBI primer set. Using its own MiXCR run on the multiplex PCR reads, TCRdb lists one record per CDR3 protein. Of 300,000 to 500,000 distinct CDR3 sequences detected, over 11% appear once; the ten largest clones hold 25% to 30%. Sequenced input: blood. This TCR derives from a man aged 45 to 65 with Graves' ophthalmopathy.

The CDR3 here is CAWTGAGAAAGELFF. CDR3 DNA sequence: TGTGCCTGGACGGGCGCGGGGGCCGCGGCCGGGGAGCTGTTTTTT. V gene TRBV30 combines with J gene TRBJ2-2, with D perhaps TRBD2 (7 bases). Trimming removed 4 bases at V and 6 bases at J, with 18 bases between. Germline lookup yields CDR1 GTSNPN and CDR2 SVGIG (reference sequence). This CDR3 region has 15 residues.